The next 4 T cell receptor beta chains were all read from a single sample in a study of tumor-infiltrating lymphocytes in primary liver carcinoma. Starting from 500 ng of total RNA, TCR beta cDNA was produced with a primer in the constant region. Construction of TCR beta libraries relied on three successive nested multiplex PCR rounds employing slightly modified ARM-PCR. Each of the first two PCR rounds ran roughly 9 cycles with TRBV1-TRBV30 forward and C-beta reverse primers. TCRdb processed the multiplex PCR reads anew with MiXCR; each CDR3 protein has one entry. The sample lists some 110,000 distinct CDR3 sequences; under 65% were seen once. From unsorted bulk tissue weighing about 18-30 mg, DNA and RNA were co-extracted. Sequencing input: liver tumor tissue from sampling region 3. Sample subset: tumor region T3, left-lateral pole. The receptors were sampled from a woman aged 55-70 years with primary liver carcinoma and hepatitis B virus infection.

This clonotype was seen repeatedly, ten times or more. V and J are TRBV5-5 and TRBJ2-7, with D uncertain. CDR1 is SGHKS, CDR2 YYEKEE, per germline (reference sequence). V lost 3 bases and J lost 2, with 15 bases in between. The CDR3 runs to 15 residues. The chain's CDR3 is CASSSEEKYPYEQYF. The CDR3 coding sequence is TGTGCCAGCAGCTCAGAAGAGAAGTACCCCTACGAGCAGTACTTC.

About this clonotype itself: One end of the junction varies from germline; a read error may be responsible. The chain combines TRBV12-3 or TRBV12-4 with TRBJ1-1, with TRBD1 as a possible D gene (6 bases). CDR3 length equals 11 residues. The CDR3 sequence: CASSPGAEALF. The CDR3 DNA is TGTGCCAGCAGTCCAGGGGCTGAAGCTCTCTTT.

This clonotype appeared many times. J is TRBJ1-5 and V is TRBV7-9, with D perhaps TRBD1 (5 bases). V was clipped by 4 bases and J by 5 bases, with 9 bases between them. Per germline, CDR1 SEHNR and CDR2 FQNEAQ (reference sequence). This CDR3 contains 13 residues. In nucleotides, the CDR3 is TGTGCCAGCAGCTGGGGACGGGATCAGCCCCAGCATTTT. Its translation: CASSWGRDQPQHF.

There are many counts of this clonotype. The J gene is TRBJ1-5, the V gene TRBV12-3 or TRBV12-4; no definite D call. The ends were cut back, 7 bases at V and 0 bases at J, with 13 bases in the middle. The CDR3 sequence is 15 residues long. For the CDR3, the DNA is TGTGCCAGCAACCCCCGCCCAGATAGCAATCAGCCCCAGCATTTT. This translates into CASNPRPDSNQPQHF.